The present T cell receptor beta chain was sequenced within a study of human CD8 memory T cell subsets. Scientists made TCR beta libraries using UMI-labeled 5' RACE. TCRdb re-called the 5' RACE reads and shows each CDR3 protein once, DNA omitted. The table for this sample gives about 9,000 distinct CDR3 sequences. Among CD8+ T cells, TPEX were CCR7+ PD-1+ TIGIT+ early memory cells with exhausted-like traits. This CDR3 region has 13 residues. The germline V gene encodes CDR1 LNHDA and CDR2 SQIVND (reference sequence). This receptor was identified in a human donor in good health. The material sequenced was CD8+ T cells from PBMCs. The chain combines TRBV19 with TRBJ2-1; the TCRdb D gene call, TRBD1, has no DNA to confirm it. The CDR3 spells CASMMGQGNEQFF. The full variable domain, completed using reference TRBV19 and TRBJ2-1, is DGGITQSPKYLFRKEGQNVTLSCEQNLNHDAMYWYRQDPGQGLRLIYYSQIVNDFQKGDIAEGYSVSREKKESFPLTVTSAQKNPTAFYLCASMMGQGNEQFFGPGTRLTVL.